This TCR beta chain was sequenced in a study of immune evolution from preneoplasia to lung adenocarcinoma. J lost 9 bases, V lost 0 bases, and 7 bases had no gene match. Germline CDR1 and CDR2: LNHNV and YYDKDF (reference sequence). CDR3 length: 16 amino acids. This table comes from immunoSEQ multiplex PCR, and its TCRdb copy is limited to in-frame clones, with some not included. The table records thousands of clones, about 80% of them present only once. The J gene is TRBJ2-4, the V gene TRBV15, with 11 bases aligning to TRBD1. The sequence derives from a person aged 65-85 years with invasive lung adenocarcinoma. The sample was FFPE invasive lung adenocarcinoma tissue. In DNA form, the CDR3 reads TGTGCCACCAGCAGAGATCGGGGACAGGGGGTAGCCATTCAGTACTTC. It yields the protein CATSRDRGQGVAIQYF.